This T cell receptor (beta chain) is from a study of blood T cell repertoires in COVID-19. In the study overall: The samples span acute and convalescent COVID-19 from the United States, Italy and Spain. Sample material is recorded as cDNA or gDNA derived from T cells, B-cell-depleted T cells, or PBMCs.

Original methodology: Amplified reference gene primers provided the basis for estimating nucleated cell counts. Here immunoSEQ multiplex PCR was the method, and the copy in TCRdb shows in-frame clones only, minus some. V and J calls and clone size are those listed in that table; D and trimming were worked out from the DNA. The sample has 300,000 to 400,000 clones; around 90% are singletons. This CDR3 spans 16 amino acids. Trimming left V 4 bases short and J 5 bases short, with 17 bases between. The V gene's germline CDR1 is SGHTA and CDR2 FQGNSA. The chain links TRBV7-2 to TRBJ1-4; perhaps TRBD1 as D (5 bases). Sequencing was carried out using peripheral blood. This receptor was taken from a young woman who had recovered from COVID-19. The CDR3 nucleotides are TGTGCCAGCAGCTCTCAATGGGGCCTCCCCAATGAAAAACTGTTTTTT. Amino acid sequence: CASSSQWGLPNEKLFF.